This T cell receptor (beta chain) emerged from a study of T cell responses to AZD1222 COVID-19 vaccine. V shed 8 bases and J shed 4 bases, with 7 bases lying between them. The CDR3 length is 11 residues. The V gene's germline CDR1 is MDHEN and CDR2 SYDVKM. The method was immunoSEQ multiplex PCR; TCRdb's version includes in-frame clones alone and lacks a portion of them. The data contain roughly 150,000 clones, around nine tenths of them seen just once; the ten biggest clones take up 5%. This chain joins TRBV28 and TRBJ2-3, with unresolved D. Sequenced material: peripheral blood, taken on day 0 of AZD1222 vaccination. The receptor was isolated from an adult in good health. The CDR3 reads CASRNADTQYF. CDR3 nucleotide sequence: TGTGCCAGCCGGAACGCAGATACGCAGTATTTT.